A selection of T cell receptor beta chains follows, all from one sample in a study of T cell responses to AZD1222 COVID-19 vaccine. The data were produced by immunoSEQ multiplex PCR, yet TCRdb's version contains in-frame clones alone and is incomplete. The table includes 130,000 or so clones, more than 85% detected once. Material: peripheral blood, obtained on day 0 of MenACWY control vaccination. The source is an adult in good health. Both conserved end residues are part of each CDR3. The D gene is left open where the match is weak. Some rows have no size entry. The others give once, few or many, or a class for an expanded clone.

V	J	D	size	CDR3	DNA
TRBV10-3	TRBJ2-7	.	.	CAISERGREYGEQYF	TGTGCCATCAGTGAGAGGGGCAGGGAATATGGGGAGCAGTACTTC
TRBV5-6	TRBJ2-7	TRBD1	.	CASSLGQGFDEQYF	TGTGCCAGCAGCTTAGGACAGGGGTTTGACGAGCAGTACTTC
TRBV27	TRBJ1-5	.	once	CASSSIGNQPQHF	TGTGCCAGCAGTTCAATAGGGAATCAGCCCCAGCATTTT
TRBV6-1	TRBJ1-2	.	.	CASSEAGSYGYTF	TGTGCCAGCAGTGAAGCTGGTTCCTATGGCTACACCTTC
TRBV6-5	TRBJ1-2	TRBD1	.	CASSYRDRGYGYTF	TGTGCCAGCAGCTACCGGGACAGGGGATATGGCTACACCTTC
TRBV9	TRBJ1-6	.	.	CASSPGNLNSPLHF	TGTGCCAGCAGCCCCGGGAACCTGAATTCACCCCTCCACTTT
TRBV3-1/TRBV3-2	TRBJ2-1	TRBD2	.	CASSRTSGDYNEQFF	TGTGCCAGCAGCCGTACTAGCGGGGACTACAATGAGCAGTTCTTC
TRBV12-3/TRBV12-4	TRBJ1-1	.	.	CASSLWENTEAFF	TGTGCCAGCAGTTTGTGGGAGAACACTGAAGCTTTCTTT
TRBV6-1	TRBJ2-3	TRBD2	.	CASSGTGAGGPTDTQYF	TGTGCCAGCAGTGGAACCGGAGCGGGAGGGCCGACAGATACGCAGTATTTT
TRBV4-3	TRBJ1-6	.	.	CASSQVVRSSYNSPLHF	TGCGCCAGCAGCCAAGTAGTCCGTAGCTCCTATAATTCACCCCTCCACTTT
TRBV7-9	TRBJ1-2	.	.	CASSPAFRDGGEGYTF	TGTGCCAGCAGCCCGGCCTTCCGGGACGGAGGAGAAGGCTACACCTTC
TRBV18	TRBJ2-7	.	.	CASSSEVGAYEQYF	TGTGCCAGCTCATCAGAAGTGGGGGCCTACGAGCAGTACTTC
TRBV14	TRBJ1-6	.	.	CASSLGSSPLHF	TGTGCCAGCAGCCTTGGTAGTTCACCCCTCCACTTT
TRBV5-4	TRBJ2-1	.	.	CASRPPGGADNEQFF	TGTGCCAGCAGACCTCCAGGGGGGGCAGACAATGAGCAGTTCTTC
TRBV5-1	TRBJ2-1	TRBD2	.	CASSLSGGSYNEQFF	TGCGCCAGCAGCCTCAGCGGGGGGTCCTACAATGAGCAGTTCTTC
TRBV2	TRBJ1-6	.	.	CASSTQDNSPLHF	TGTGCCAGCAGCACACAGGATAATTCACCCCTCCACTTT
TRBV6-5	TRBJ1-5	.	.	CASRSTPGFNQPQHF	TGTGCCAGCAGATCCACCCCGGGCTTCAATCAGCCCCAGCATTTT
TRBV4-1	TRBJ1-1	.	.	CASSQDRPRRTEAFF	TGCGCCAGCAGCCAAGATAGACCCCGGAGGACTGAAGCTTTCTTT
TRBV7-6	TRBJ1-4	.	.	CASSLSWTDNEKLFF	TGTGCCAGCAGCTTATCTTGGACAGACAATGAAAAACTGTTTTTT
TRBV18	TRBJ1-1	TRBD1	.	CASSPPGQSFNTEAFF	TGTGCCAGCTCACCACCGGGACAGAGTTTTAACACTGAAGCTTTCTTT
TRBV4-1	TRBJ1-2	TRBD1	.	CASSRGTGEGYTF	TGCGCCAGCAGCCGCGGGACAGGGGAAGGCTACACCTTC
TRBV2	TRBJ1-1	.	.	CASQTLNWELNTEAFF	TGTGCCAGCCAGACCCTCAACTGGGAACTAAACACTGAAGCTTTCTTT
TRBV7-2	TRBJ2-7	.	.	CASSLLRTNYEQYF	TGTGCCAGCAGCTTATTGCGTACAAACTACGAGCAGTACTTC
TRBV28	TRBJ2-4	.	.	CASSFPRNIQYF	TGTGCCAGCAGTTTTCCTAGAAACATTCAGTACTTC
TRBV27	TRBJ2-7	TRBD1	.	CASSFQTGGYEQYF	TGTGCCAGCAGTTTCCAGACAGGGGGTTACGAGCAGTACTTC
TRBV2	TRBJ1-2	.	.	CASTWSTNYGYTF	TGTGCCAGCACGTGGAGCACTAACTATGGCTACACCTTC
TRBV5-1	TRBJ1-2	.	.	CASSLDQANYGYTF	TGCGCCAGCAGCTTGGACCAAGCTAACTATGGCTACACCTTC
TRBV3-1/TRBV3-2	TRBJ1-5	TRBD1	.	CASSLRQGDQPQHF	TGTGCCAGCAGCCTAAGACAGGGGGATCAGCCCCAGCATTTT
TRBV9	TRBJ2-3	TRBD2	.	CASSVAPSGRSGDTQYF	TGTGCCAGCAGCGTAGCCCCTAGCGGGAGGAGTGGGGATACGCAGTATTTT
TRBV6-5	TRBJ2-1	.	.	CASSTGGSYNEQFF	TGTGCCAGCAGTACCGGAGGCTCCTACAATGAGCAGTTCTTC
TRBV7-2	TRBJ1-1	TRBD1	.	CASRRTGVNTEAFF	TGTGCCAGCAGGCGGACAGGTGTTAACACTGAAGCTTTCTTT
TRBV5-1	TRBJ1-4	TRBD1	.	CASSYATGANEKLFF	TGCGCCAGCAGCTACGCAACAGGGGCTAATGAAAAACTGTTTTTT
TRBV6-5	TRBJ1-1	.	once	CASSNLFEIEAFF	TGTGCCAGCAGCAACCTATTCGAAATTGAAGCTTTCTTT
TRBV7-8	TRBJ2-1	.	.	CASSPLRNDEQFF	TGTGCCAGCAGCCCCCTACGAAATGATGAGCAGTTCTTC
TRBV5-1	TRBJ1-1	TRBD1	.	CASSIDRGSGAFF	TGCGCCAGCAGCATTGACAGGGGATCTGGAGCTTTCTTT
TRBV6-6	TRBJ1-1	.	.	CASSSPFEAFF	TGTGCCAGCAGCTCGCCGTTTGAAGCTTTCTTT
TRBV11-1	TRBJ1-6	.	.	CASSLADSPLHF	TGTGCCAGCAGCTTAGCCGATTCACCCCTCCACTTT
TRBV7-9	TRBJ1-1	.	few	CASSPYGEAFF	TGTGCCAGCAGCCCCTACGGGGAGGCTTTCTTT
TRBV7-9	TRBJ1-2	.	.	CASSAYRDRDYGYTF	TGTGCCAGCAGCGCTTACCGGGACCGCGACTATGGCTACACCTTC
TRBV9	TRBJ2-7	.	.	CASSVGPEGGSYEQYF	TGTGCCAGCAGCGTAGGACCCGAGGGGGGCTCCTACGAGCAGTACTTC
TRBV19	TRBJ1-3	.	.	CASSIGTYSGNTIYF	TGTGCCAGTAGTATTGGGACCTACTCTGGAAACACCATATATTTT
TRBV5-6	TRBJ2-7	TRBD2	.	CASSLLAGGPNYEQYF	TGTGCCAGCAGCTTACTAGCGGGAGGACCTAACTACGAGCAGTACTTC
TRBV15	TRBJ1-1	.	.	CATSMTRGLNTEAFF	TGTGCCACCAGCATGACCAGGGGTTTAAACACTGAAGCTTTCTTT
TRBV4-2	TRBJ1-6	.	.	CASSQEETGYNSPLHF	TGTGCCAGCAGCCAAGAAGAGACAGGCTACAATTCACCCCTCCACTTT
TRBV14	TRBJ1-1	TRBD1	.	CASSPLGQPNTEAFF	TGTGCCAGCAGCCCGTTGGGACAGCCGAACACTGAAGCTTTCTTT
TRBV28	TRBJ2-5	TRBD2	.	CASSSAGVQETQYF	TGTGCCAGCAGTTCCGCGGGAGTCCAAGAGACCCAGTACTTC
TRBV10-2	TRBJ1-1	.	.	CATDMDGTEAFF	TGCGCCACCGACATGGATGGCACTGAAGCTTTCTTT
TRBV15	TRBJ1-4	.	.	CATSRDLSRDGNEKLFF	TGTGCCACCAGCAGGGACCTGAGCCGGGACGGTAATGAAAAACTGTTTTTT
TRBV9	TRBJ2-7	.	.	CASSVAGAEYEQYF	TGTGCCAGCAGCGTAGCTGGAGCCGAATACGAGCAGTACTTC
TRBV11-3	TRBJ2-5	.	.	CASSLITGVVETQYF	TGTGCCAGCAGCTTAATCACGGGGGTTGTAGAGACCCAGTACTTC
TRBV5-1	TRBJ2-7	TRBD1	.	CASSLLPGQGSREQYF	TGCGCCAGCAGCTTGTTACCGGGACAGGGATCGAGGGAGCAGTACTTC